The 16 T cell receptor beta chains below come from one sample, sequenced in a study of human thymus T cells. Resections from corrective heart surgery supplied the thymus tissue. The protocol was immunoSEQ multiplex PCR, while the TCRdb copy is restricted to in-frame clones and leaves out a portion. The table lists some 130,000 clones, around 94% of them singletons. Sequencing input: thymus tissue. These receptors all stem from a boy under two years old with a congenital heart defect but otherwise immunologically healthy.

The rearrangement uses TRBV4-1 and TRBJ2-3, with a tentative D call TRBD1 (6 bases). Looked up from germline, CDR1 is MGHRA and CDR2 is YSYEKL. The CDR3 length is 16 residues. Trimming pared 0 bases from V and 4 bases from J, leaving 14 bases between. The CDR3 region is CASSQDEQGSPDTQYF. The CDR3 bases are TGCGCCAGCAGCCAAGATGAACAGGGTAGCCCAGATACGCAGTATTTT.

V and J are TRBV7-2 and TRBJ1-2, with D possibly TRBD1 on 5 matching bases. The CDR3 runs 12 residues. Germline assignment: CDR1 SGHTA and CDR2 FQGNSA. Deletions cut 8 bases from V and 14 bases from J, with 21 bases between. DNA of the CDR3: TGTGCCAGCGGACGGGACGGACGGTTTATGACCTTC. Amino acid sequence: CASGRDGRFMTF.

The chain recombines TRBV11-3 with TRBJ2-5; D gene ambiguous. Germline-derived CDR1 and CDR2 are SGHNT and YENEEA. The CDR3 has 15 residues. Trimming left V 6 bases short and J 2 bases short, with 16 bases between. As DNA, the CDR3 is TGTGCCAGCAGGCCAAACATAGTTGGGCAAGAGACCCAGTACTTC. Translating it yields CASRPNIVGQETQYF.

The rearrangement links TRBV9 to TRBJ2-5; 12 bases match TRBD2. V dropped 3 bases and J dropped 3; count of bases not matched to a gene: 3. The V gene's germline CDR1 is SGDLS and CDR2 YYNGEE. CDR3 length: 15 residues. CDR3 residues: CASSGRLAGEETQYF. CDR3 DNA sequence: TGTGCCAGCAGCGGGCGACTAGCGGGGGAAGAGACCCAGTACTTC.

This clone was counted only a few times. The chain recombines TRBV7-8 with TRBJ2-1; maybe TRBD2 (5 bases). Germline V gene sequence: CDR1 SGHVS, CDR2 FQNEAQ. Trimming pared 7 bases from V and 0 bases from J, leaving 13 bases between. This CDR3 region has 15 residues. CDR3 amino acids: CASTDGLSSYNEQFF. The CDR3 DNA reads TGTGCCAGCACCGACGGACTGAGCTCCTACAATGAGCAGTTCTTC.

The CDR3 DNA reads TGTGCCAGCTCACCATCATCCGAGCTGGGAAAGTACGAGCAGTACTTC. It yields the protein CASSPSSELGKYEQYF. The chain uses TRBV18 and TRBJ2-7, with no clear D. There are 16 residues in the CDR3. Trimming shortened V by 2 bases and J by 4 bases, and 18 bases separated the two germline ends. Germline V gene lookup returns CDR1 KGHSH and CDR2 LQKENI. The complete variable domain, with remaining parts taken from reference TRBV18 and TRBJ2-7, reads NAGVMQNPRHLVRRRGQEARLRCSPMKGHSHVYWYRQLPEEGLKFMVYLQKENIIDESGMPKERFSAEFPKEGPSILRIQQVVRGDSAAYFCASSPSSELGKYEQYFGPGTRLTVT.

This chain links TRBV10-3 with TRBJ2-3; maybe TRBD2 (5 bases). The CDR3 is 14 residues long. CDR1 and CDR2 (germline): ENHRY, SYGVKD. The V end was cut by 6 bases, the J end by 0 bases, with 10 bases between. The CDR3 protein is CAISLADSTDTQYF. CDR3 DNA sequence: TGTGCCATCAGCCTAGCAGATAGCACAGATACGCAGTATTTT.

The chain has TRBV19 and TRBJ2-6, with D perhaps matching TRBD1 (6 bases). V gave up 8 bases and J gave up 1 base, with 15 bases separating them. CDR3 length equals 16 residues. Germline V gives CDR1 LNHDA, CDR2 SQIVND (reference sequence). The CDR3 is CASGCYRASGANVLTF. CDR3 coding DNA: TGTGCCAGTGGTTGCTACAGGGCTTCTGGGGCCAACGTCCTGACTTTC.

This sequence joins TRBV4-2 and TRBJ2-7; 8 bases agree with TRBD1. V shed 5 bases and J 2 bases; nucleotides not matched to a gene: 8. Germline assignment: CDR1 LGHNA and CDR2 YNFKEQ. The CDR3 contains 15 residues. This CDR3 is CASSSRGQGTYEQYF. The DNA of the CDR3 is TGTGCCAGCAGCTCCCGAGGACAGGGCACCTACGAGCAGTACTTC.

In its sample, this clone was seen once. The rearrangement uses TRBV9 and TRBJ2-1; possible D gene TRBD2, 6 bases. The germline CDR1 and CDR2 sequences are SGDLS and YYNGEE. This CDR3 region has 15 residues. Trimming took off 4 bases at V and 1 base at J, with 12 bases between the two ends. The CDR3 reads CASSPLAFSYNEQFF. The CDR3 region has the DNA TGTGCCAGCAGCCCCCTAGCGTTTTCCTACAATGAGCAGTTCTTC.

This clone has just one count. V is TRBV5-1 and J is TRBJ2-7, with no clear D. The CDR3 loop spans 12 amino acids. Trimming took off 9 bases at V and 4 bases at J, with 14 bases between the two ends. Looked up from germline, CDR1 is SGHRS and CDR2 is YFSETQ. CDR3 loop: CATPPEFYEQYF. CDR3 nucleotides: TGCGCCACCCCCCCCGAGTTTTACGAGCAGTACTTC.

This sequence joins TRBV5-1 and TRBJ2-5; D not resolved. The CDR3 has 14 residues. The germline V gene encodes CDR1 SGHRS and CDR2 YFSETQ. V dropped 1 base and J dropped 6 bases, with 13 bases sitting between them. CDR3 in DNA: TGCGCCAGCAGCTTGAGAAGGGCTTTCAAGACCCAGTACTTC. Translation gives CASSLRRAFKTQYF. The variable domain in full, completed from reference TRBV5-1 and TRBJ2-5, reads KAGVTQTPRYLIKTRGQQVTLSCSPISGHRSVSWYQQTPGQGLQFLFEYFSETQRNKGNFPGRFSGRQFSNSRSEMNVSTLELGDSALYLCASSLRRAFKTQYFGPGTRLLVL.

The J gene is TRBJ1-1, the V gene TRBV4-1; no clear D. Germline V gene lookup returns CDR1 MGHRA and CDR2 YSYEKL. Trimming shortened V by 0 bases and J by 1 base, and 12 bases separated the two germline ends. CDR3 length: 16 residues. Here the CDR3 DNA reads TGCGCCAGCAGCCAAGATCCAAGGACCGGGAACACTGAAGCTTTCTTT. Encoded protein: CASSQDPRTGNTEAFF.

This chain uses TRBV2 with TRBJ2-1; D is uncertain. V lost 6 bases, J lost 7 bases, and 7 bases lay in between. The CDR3 totals 11 residues. Germline lookup yields CDR1 SNHLY and CDR2 FYNNEI. The DNA of the CDR3 is TGTGCCAGCAGGGACGGGAATGAGCAGTTCTTC. This encodes CASRDGNEQFF.

This chain uses TRBV11-1 with TRBJ2-7, with a tentative D call TRBD1 (5 bases). Trimming pared 3 bases from V and 2 bases from J, leaving 14 bases between. Germline loops: CDR1 SGHAT, CDR2 FQDESV (reference sequence). The CDR3 consists of 15 residues. Written as DNA, the CDR3 is TGTGCCAGCAGCTTCTACAACAGGTCCCCCTACGAGCAGTACTTC. Translation gives CASSFYNRSPYEQYF.

The chain employs TRBV5-4 and TRBJ1-2; D gene uncertain. The CDR3 runs 12 residues. Per the germline V gene, CDR1 is SGHNT and CDR2 is YYREEE (reference sequence). Trimming cost V 0 bases and J 3 bases, with 3 bases left between them. The CDR3 loop reads CASSLGHYGYTF. CDR3 in DNA: TGTGCCAGCAGCTTGGGACACTATGGCTACACCTTC.